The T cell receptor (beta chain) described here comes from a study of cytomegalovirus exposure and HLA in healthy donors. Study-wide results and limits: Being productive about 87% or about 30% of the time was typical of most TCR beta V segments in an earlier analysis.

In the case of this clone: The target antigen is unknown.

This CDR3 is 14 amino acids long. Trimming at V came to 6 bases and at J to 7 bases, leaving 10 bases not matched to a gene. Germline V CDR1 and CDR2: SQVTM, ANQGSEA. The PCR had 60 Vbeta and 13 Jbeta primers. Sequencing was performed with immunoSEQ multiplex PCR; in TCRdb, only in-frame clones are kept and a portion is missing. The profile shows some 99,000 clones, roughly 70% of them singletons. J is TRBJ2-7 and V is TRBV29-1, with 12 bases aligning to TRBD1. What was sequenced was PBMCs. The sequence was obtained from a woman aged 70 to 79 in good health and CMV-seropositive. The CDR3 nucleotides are TGCAGCGTCCTGGGGACAGGGGGCCTGGGGGAGCAGTACTTC. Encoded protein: CSVLGTGGLGEQYF.